This entry features one T cell receptor beta chain sequence. 60 Vbeta and 13 Jbeta primers were used in PCR. The method was immunoSEQ multiplex PCR; TCRdb's version includes in-frame clones alone and lacks a portion of them. Of 75,000 to 90,000 clones listed, around 77% are singletons. The germline gives CDR1 MNHEY, CDR2 SVGAGI. V gave up 2 bases and J gave up 9 bases, with 10 bases separating them. CDR3 length equals 12 residues. These data originate in a study of cytomegalovirus exposure and HLA in healthy donors. The receptor comes from a man aged 50 to 59 in good health and CMV-seronegative. The V gene is TRBV6-5, the J gene TRBJ1-1; no reliable D call. The sequencing sample was made of PBMCs. CDR3 nucleotide sequence: TGTGCCAGCAGTTACGCGCACGGGAAAGCTTTCTTT. Amino acid sequence: CASSYAHGKAFF.